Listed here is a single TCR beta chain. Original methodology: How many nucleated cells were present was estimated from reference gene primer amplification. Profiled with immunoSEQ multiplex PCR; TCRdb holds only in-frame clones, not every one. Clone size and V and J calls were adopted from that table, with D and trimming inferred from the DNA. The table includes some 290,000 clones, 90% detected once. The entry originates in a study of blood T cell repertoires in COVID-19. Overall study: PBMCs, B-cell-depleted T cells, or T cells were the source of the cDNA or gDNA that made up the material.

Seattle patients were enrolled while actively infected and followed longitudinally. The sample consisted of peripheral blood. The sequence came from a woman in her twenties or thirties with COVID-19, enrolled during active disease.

The CDR3 DNA reads as TGTGCCAGCAGCACCCCGGATTTAGCGGGAGAGATCACCGGGGAGCTGTTTTTT. It is translated as CASSTPDLAGEITGELFF. This chain connects TRBV5-6 to TRBJ2-2; 9 nucleotides align to TRBD2. V was clipped by 4 bases and J by 4 bases; unmatched bases: 14. CDR1 is SGHDT, CDR2 YYEEEE, per germline. The CDR3 consists of 18 residues.